Below are 6 T cell receptor beta chains sequenced from a single sample in a study of shared clonotypes between healthy human individuals. Sequencing was performed with immunoSEQ multiplex PCR; in TCRdb, only in-frame clones are kept and a portion is missing. The table records about half a million clones, around 75% of them present only once. Sequencing was done on a sample of PBMCs. Receptors were obtained from a woman aged 40 to 55 in good health. Some clones in this sample may be carry-over from other donors' samples.

This clone was seen a handful of times. The chain carries TRBV11-3 and TRBJ2-1, with 9 bases identical to TRBD2. This CDR3 has 15 residues. CDR1 SGHNT and CDR2 YENEEA come from the germline V gene. V was pared by 5 bases and J by 4 bases, with 6 bases of the junction left unmatched. The CDR3 spells CASSQRLAAYNEQFF. The DNA for the CDR3 is TGTGCCAGCAGCCAAAGACTAGCGGCTTACAATGAGCAGTTCTTC.

The chain is built from TRBV5-6 and TRBJ2-7, with D tentatively TRBD1 or TRBD2 (5 bases each). The CDR3 contains 16 residues. Trimming removed 5 bases at V and 1 base at J, with 19 bases between. Germline V gene data show CDR1 as SGHDT and CDR2 as YYEEEE. CDR3 protein: CASSTLRGRTSYEQYF. DNA of the CDR3: TGTGCCAGCAGTACGCTCCGGGGCAGGACGTCCTACGAGCAGTACTTC.

J is TRBJ2-1 and V is TRBV5-1; D is unresolved. The CDR3 covers 13 residues. Trimming removed 4 bases at V and 6 bases at J, with 11 bases between. Looked up from germline, CDR1 is SGHRS and CDR2 is YFSETQ. Here the CDR3 DNA reads TGCGCCAGCAGCCAGACAATGGGCAATGAGCAGTTCTTC. This sequence encodes CASSQTMGNEQFF.

The table lists this clone with a few counts. V gene TRBV6-1 combines with J gene TRBJ2-7, with 11 nucleotides matching TRBD2. Germline V gene lookup returns CDR1 MNHNS and CDR2 SASEGT. V lost 7 bases, J lost 4 bases, and 6 bases stayed unmatched. The CDR3 is 14 residues long. The CDR3 region has the DNA TGTGCCAGCACAGCCGGGACTAGCGGATACGAGCAGTACTTC. It yields the protein CASTAGTSGYEQYF.

The chain couples TRBV10-3 to TRBJ2-2; 8 positions match TRBD2. The CDR3 totals 18 residues. After removal of 3 bases from V and 5 bases from J, the junction contained 14 bases not matched to a gene. Germline CDR1 and CDR2: ENHRY and SYGVKD. The CDR3 here is CAISDLGTRWDETGELFF. The CDR3 DNA sequence: TGTGCCATCAGTGACCTCGGGACTAGATGGGATGAGACCGGGGAGCTGTTTTTT.

This clone was recorded a few times. The chain uses TRBV6-5 and TRBJ1-2; unclear D gene. CDR3 length equals 13 residues. Germline CDR1 MNHEY, CDR2 SVGAGI. V shed 7 bases and J shed 4 bases, with 13 bases lying between them. This chain's CDR3 is CASTPASGYGYTF. CDR3 coding DNA: TGTGCCAGCACCCCGGCCTCGGGCTATGGCTACACCTTC.